This entry is about one T cell receptor beta chain. The target antigen is unknown. Other DNA sequences in the same sample also yield this CDR3. The data stem from a study of T cell repertoires in ileal Crohn's disease. The wider study: At surgery, 30% to 40% of patients smoked, with median disease duration roughly 7.2 years.

The CDR3 has 12 residues. Germline CDR1 reads SQVTM; CDR2 reads ANQGSEA. V was shortened by 5 bases and J by 1 base, with 8 bases between the two germline ends. Points from the study as a whole: High-frequency clones were more common in sorted CD8 than CD4 cells. Clonal expansions were more frequent in active smokers than non-smokers at surgery.

TCRB immunosequencing input was roughly 500 nanograms of biopsy DNA per sample. This table comes from immunoSEQ multiplex PCR, and its TCRdb copy is limited to in-frame clones, with some not included. The sample includes about 6,500 clones, 60% to 75% of them seen just once. The receptor was derived from an adult with Crohn's disease. This chain uses TRBV29-1 with TRBJ1-1; D is unresolved. Input material: ileal tissue. The CDR3 here is CSVLEGNTEAFF. CDR3 DNA sequence: TGCAGCGTTCTTGAGGGGAACACTGAAGCTTTCTTT.